The clone carrying this TCR beta chain has just a few counts. Its specificity is unknown. Sample-barcoded 5' priming and a J-beta primer mix drove a second PCR of roughly 7 to 11 cycles. TCRdb reanalysed the 5' RACE reads using MiXCR and keeps one entry per CDR3 protein. Of roughly 1,500,000 distinct CDR3 sequences listed, about 31% are singletons. This sample stems from a study of blood T cells in healthy people across ages. Notes on the study in general: For the donors, CMV status was unknown and possibly confounded expanded clonotype changes.

The donors, aged about 6 to 100, were healthy Caucasians from Russia. The clonotype comes from a woman in her twenties or thirties in good health. Specimen: blood.

The CDR3 protein is CASQLHGSSYEQYF. The DNA for the CDR3 is TGTGCCAGTCAACTCCACGGGAGCTCCTACGAGCAGTACTTC. The chain links TRBV13 to TRBJ2-7, with D maybe TRBD2 (6 bases). This CDR3 is 14 amino acids long. Germline lookup yields CDR1 PRHDT and CDR2 FYEKMQ (reference sequence). Trimming pared 9 bases from V and 0 bases from J, leaving 15 bases between.